Listed below are T cell receptor beta chains from one sample, sequenced in a study of T-cell memory formation after mild COVID-19. Each CDR3 protein is one row after TCRdb ran MiXCR on the 5' RACE reads. The sample holds nearly 110,000 distinct CDR3 sequences; 15% to 20% are singletons and the top ten take more than 25%. The sequencing sample was made of PBMCs or a T cell subset sorted from them (not recorded which). Receptor source: an adult woman who had mild COVID-19 (a few samples of this study predate the infection). Cell type and time point are not known. Both conserved end residues are part of each CDR3. A D gene is named only where the DNA matches it firmly. Clone size is not always given. Where it is, it says once, few, many or a class for expanded clones.

TGCGCCAGCAGCCAAGGGGTGGGGTCTGGCAATCAGCCCCAGCATTTT	CASSQGVGSGNQPQHF	TRBV4-1	TRBJ1-5	-	few
TGTGCCAGCAGGGCGGAAGACGACATGAACACTGAAGCTTTCTTT	CASRAEDDMNTEAFF	TRBV7-6	TRBJ1-1	-	-
TGTGCCAGCAGCTTAGGGGCCTCGGGGGAGCAGTACTTC	CASSLGASGEQYF	TRBV7-9	TRBJ2-7	-	many
TGTGCCAGCAGCCGGACAGATAACACTGAAGCTTTCTTT	CASSRTDNTEAFF	TRBV7-6	TRBJ1-1	-	-
TGTGCCAGCAGCATGACGGACAGGGGACCTGAAGCTTTCTTT	CASSMTDRGPEAFF	TRBV7-9	TRBJ1-1	TRBD1	-
TGTGCCAGCAGCTGGGGAAAACAGGGTACCGAGCAGTACTTC	CASSWGKQGTEQYF	TRBV7-9	TRBJ2-7	-	-
TGCGCCAGCAGCTTCGACGCGGGACTTATCCCGTCCGGGGAGCTGTTTTTT	CASSFDAGLIPSGELFF	TRBV5-1	TRBJ2-2	-	-
TGTGCCAGCAGCTTGACAGTTTTTCCGGGCAATGAGCAGTTCTTC	CASSLTVFPGNEQFF	TRBV5-6	TRBJ2-1	-	few
TGTGCCAGCAGCCCGGGACTCACCAGCGAGCAGTACTTC	CASSPGLTSEQYF	TRBV5-6	TRBJ2-7	-	few
TGTGCCAGTAGGACGGGGTACTATGGCTACACCTTC	CASRTGYYGYTF	TRBV19	TRBJ1-2	-	once
TGTGCCAGCAGCTTATCAAGAGCCAAAAACATTCAGTACTTC	CASSLSRAKNIQYF	TRBV7-9	TRBJ2-4	-	-
TGTGCCAGCAGCTCCGGTGGGGGCGCCTATGGCTACACCTTC	CASSSGGGAYGYTF	TRBV11-2	TRBJ1-2	-	many
TGTGCCAGCAGCCCCGGACTTTCCGCAGTTAATTCACCCCTCCACTTT	CASSPGLSAVNSPLHF	TRBV7-8	TRBJ1-6	-	few
TGTGCCAGCAGCCCTTTGGGGCTGAATGAGCAGTTCTTC	CASSPLGLNEQFF	TRBV7-8	TRBJ2-1	-	few
TGTGCCAGCAGCCTAGAACTCAGGGCCCACGAGCAGTACTTC	CASSLELRAHEQYF	TRBV7-9	TRBJ2-7	-	-
TGTGCCAGCAGCTCCTCAACTGAAGCTTTCTTT	CASSSSTEAFF	TRBV7-9	TRBJ1-1	-	-
TGTGCCAGCAGCTTGCAAGATACGCAGTATTTT	CASSLQDTQYF	TRBV5-6	TRBJ2-3	-	few
TGTGCCAGCAGCCATGGCGGGGGGAGCACAGATACGCAGTATTTT	CASSHGGGSTDTQYF	TRBV7-9	TRBJ2-3	TRBD2	-
TGTGCCAGCAGCTTAGTCGGGGGGGGCCAGGACCCCTACGAGCAGTACTTC	CASSLVGGGQDPYEQYF	TRBV7-9	TRBJ2-7	TRBD2	-
TGTGCCAGCAGTGAATCGGCGGATGGCTACACCTTC	CASSESADGYTF	TRBV25-1	TRBJ1-2	-	few
TGCAGCGCGTGGGGGTTTATCGGGGGCCCTGATCAGCCCCAGCATTTT	CSAWGFIGGPDQPQHF	TRBV29-1	TRBJ1-5	-	few
TGTGCCAGCAGTTACTCGGGGGTAGACTACGAGCAGTACTTC	CASSYSGVDYEQYF	TRBV6-6	TRBJ2-7	-	-
TGTGCCACCAGCACGGACAGATACAGCTACGAGCAGTACTTC	CATSTDRYSYEQYF	TRBV15	TRBJ2-7	-	-
TGTGCCAGCAGCCCCCACCGGGACACCGTTTACGAGCAGTACTTC	CASSPHRDTVYEQYF	TRBV12-3/TRBV12-4	TRBJ2-7	-	-
TGCAGCGTTTTGGACTATTACCCAGAAGAGACCCAGTACTTC	CSVLDYYPEETQYF	TRBV29-1	TRBJ2-5	-	-
TGTGCCAGCAGTTTGTGGCAGGACAGGACAGATACGCAGTATTTT	CASSLWQDRTDTQYF	TRBV12-3/TRBV12-4	TRBJ2-3	TRBD1	-
TGTGCCAGCACCCCGCCCGACAGGGTCTACAATGAGCAGTTCTTC	CASTPPDRVYNEQFF	TRBV7-6	TRBJ2-1	TRBD1	many
TGTGCCAGCAGCACCCCTAGGTCGGGAAGCGGGACTGAAGCTTTCTTT	CASSTPRSGSGTEAFF	TRBV11-3	TRBJ1-1	-	few
TGTGCCAGCAGCTTGTTGGGACAGGGGGCACCCCTAGCCAAAAACATTCAGTACTTC	CASSLLGQGAPLAKNIQYF	TRBV5-4	TRBJ2-4	TRBD1	-
TGTGCCAGCAGCCAAGTTCACTGGGGTTCGGGGGAGCAGTACTTC	CASSQVHWGSGEQYF	TRBV3-1	TRBJ2-7	-	-
TGTGCCAGCAGTCCACAGGGGGCAGAGACCCAGTACTTC	CASSPQGAETQYF	TRBV28	TRBJ2-5	TRBD1	once
TGTGCCAGCAGCCCAACTAGCGGGGGGTACCAAGAGACCCAGTACTTC	CASSPTSGGYQETQYF	TRBV9	TRBJ2-5	TRBD2	-
TGTGCCAGCAGCTACACGGGACCAAACTACGAGCAGTACTTC	CASSYTGPNYEQYF	TRBV7-9	TRBJ2-7	-	-
TGTGCCAGCAGCCCCGCGACTAGCAGAAGCACAGATACGCAGTATTTT	CASSPATSRSTDTQYF	TRBV12-3/TRBV12-4	TRBJ2-3	TRBD2	-
TGTGCCAGCAGCTCCGACGGTAGCTACAATGAGCAGTTCTTC	CASSSDGSYNEQFF	TRBV5-6	TRBJ2-1	-	medium-sized
TGTGCCAGCAGCTTAACAGGGGGCGCGTTCAATGAGCAGTTCTTC	CASSLTGGAFNEQFF	TRBV7-3	TRBJ2-1	TRBD1	few
TGTGCCAGCAGCTTAAATTCACCCCTCCACTTT	CASSLNSPLHF	TRBV7-9	TRBJ1-6	-	few
TGCAGTGCTAAAATCATTCCGGGACTAGCGGGAGGGACTGAGGAGACCCAGTACTTC	CSAKIIPGLAGGTEETQYF	TRBV20-1	TRBJ2-5	TRBD2	-
TGTGCCAGCAGCTTAGAACCGGGGGCGGGAGTATTGTATACGCAGTATTTT	CASSLEPGAGVLYTQYF	TRBV7-8	TRBJ2-3	-	few
TGCGCCAGCAGCCAAGTTCTCGGAGCGTATGAGCAGTTCTTC	CASSQVLGAYEQFF	TRBV4-3	TRBJ2-1	-	few